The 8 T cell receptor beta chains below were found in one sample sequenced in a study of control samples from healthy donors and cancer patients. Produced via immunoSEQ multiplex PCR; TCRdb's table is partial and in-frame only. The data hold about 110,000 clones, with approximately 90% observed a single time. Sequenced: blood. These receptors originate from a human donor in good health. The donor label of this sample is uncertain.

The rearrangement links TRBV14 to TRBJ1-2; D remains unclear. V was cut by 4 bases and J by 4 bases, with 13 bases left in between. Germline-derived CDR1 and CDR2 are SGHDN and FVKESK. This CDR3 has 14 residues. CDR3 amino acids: CASSPLVGGYGYTF. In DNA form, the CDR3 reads TGTGCCAGCAGCCCTCTGGTTGGTGGCTATGGCTACACCTTC.

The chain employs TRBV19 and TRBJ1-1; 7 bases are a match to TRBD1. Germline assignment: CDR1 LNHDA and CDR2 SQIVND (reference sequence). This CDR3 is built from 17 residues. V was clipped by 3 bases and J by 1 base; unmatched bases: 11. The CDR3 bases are TGTGCCAGTAGTATGGGGCGAGGGGGCCTATGGAACACTGAAGCTTTCTTT. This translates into CASSMGRGGLWNTEAFF.

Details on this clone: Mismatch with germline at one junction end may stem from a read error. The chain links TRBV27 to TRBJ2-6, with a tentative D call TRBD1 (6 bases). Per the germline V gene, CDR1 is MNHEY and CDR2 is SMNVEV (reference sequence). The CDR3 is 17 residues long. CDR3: CASSLRQVDSGANVPTF. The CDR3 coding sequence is TGTGCCAGCAGTTTAAGACAGGTTGACTCTGGGGCCAACGTCCCGACTTTC. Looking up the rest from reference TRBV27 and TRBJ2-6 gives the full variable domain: EAQVTQNPRYLITVTGKKLTVTCSQNMNHEYMSWYRQDPGLGLRQIYYSMNVEVTDKGDVPEGYKVSRKEKRNFPLILESPSPNQTSLYFCASSLRQVDSGANVPTFGAGSRLTVL.

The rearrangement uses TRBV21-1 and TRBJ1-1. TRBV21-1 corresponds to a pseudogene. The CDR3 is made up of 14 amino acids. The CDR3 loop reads CASSKLSPLGKAFF. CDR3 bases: TGTGCCAGCAGCAAACTTTCCCCACTTGGGAAAGCTTTCTTT.

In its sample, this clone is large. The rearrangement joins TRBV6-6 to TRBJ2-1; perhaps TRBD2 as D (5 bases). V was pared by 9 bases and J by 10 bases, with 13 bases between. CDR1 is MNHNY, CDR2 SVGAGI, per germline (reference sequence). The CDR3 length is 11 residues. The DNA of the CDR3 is TGTGCCAGTATTCAACCGGGGGAGCAGTTCTTC. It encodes CASIQPGEQFF.

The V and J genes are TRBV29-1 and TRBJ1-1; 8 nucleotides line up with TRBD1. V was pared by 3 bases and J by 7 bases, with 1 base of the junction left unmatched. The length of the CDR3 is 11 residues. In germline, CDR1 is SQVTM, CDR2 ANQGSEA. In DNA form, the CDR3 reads TGCAGCGTTGACAGGGGGCTTGAAGCTTTCTTT. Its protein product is CSVDRGLEAFF.

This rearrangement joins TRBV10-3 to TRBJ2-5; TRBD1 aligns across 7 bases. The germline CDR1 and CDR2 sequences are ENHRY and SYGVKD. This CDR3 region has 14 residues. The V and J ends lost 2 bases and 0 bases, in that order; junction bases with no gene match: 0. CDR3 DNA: TGTGCCATCAGTGAGGGGACAGACCAAGAGACCCAGTACTTC. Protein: CAISEGTDQETQYF.

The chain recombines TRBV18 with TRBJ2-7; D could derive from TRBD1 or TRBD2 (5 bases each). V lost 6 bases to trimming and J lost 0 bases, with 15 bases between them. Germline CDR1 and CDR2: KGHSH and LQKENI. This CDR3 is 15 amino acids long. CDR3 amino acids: CASSDLAGSSYEQYF. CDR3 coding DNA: TGTGCCAGCTCCGACCTCGCAGGGAGCTCCTACGAGCAGTACTTC.